The 24 T cell receptor beta chains below all came from one sample that was sequenced in a study of CD8 T cells in ankylosing spondylitis. A single record per CDR3 protein comes from TCRdb applying MiXCR to the 5' RACE reads. The sample has 350,000 or so distinct CDR3 sequences, roughly 14% seen once. The sequencing input was blood, either unsorted or a sorted T cell fraction (not recorded which). The receptors come from a male donor with ankylosing spondylitis or in good health (not recorded which).

This clonotype was counted only a few times. The genes are TRBV9 and TRBJ1-2, with D perhaps matching TRBD1 (5 bases). Germline assignment: CDR1 SGDLS and CDR2 YYNGEE. Trimming removed 0 bases from V and 2 bases from J, with 8 bases in between. There are 14 residues in the CDR3. The CDR3 sequence: CASSVGAGNYGYTF. CDR3 in DNA: TGTGCCAGCAGCGTAGGGGCAGGGAACTATGGCTACACCTTC.

This clonotype appeared many times. V is TRBV7-7 and J is TRBJ2-1, with 13 bases matching TRBD2. V gave up 5 bases and J gave up 4 bases; unmatched junction bases: 5. The CDR3 spans 16 residues. Germline values: CDR1 SSHAT, CDR2 FNYEAQ (reference sequence). CDR3 nucleotide sequence: TGTGCCAGCAGCGTACTAGCGGGAGGGGGATACAATGAGCAGTTCTTC. As protein: CASSVLAGGGYNEQFF.

This clonotype showed up just a few times. The chain couples TRBV6-1 to TRBJ2-6; D is perhaps TRBD1 (6 bases). CDR1 is MNHNS and CDR2 is SASEGT in the germline V gene. The CDR3 covers 17 residues. Trimming removed 5 bases at V and 1 base at J, with 15 bases between. The CDR3 coding sequence is TGTGCCAGCAGTCCCAGGGGCCGCGAATCTGGGGCCAACGTCCTGACTTTC. This codes for CASSPRGRESGANVLTF.

The chain uses TRBV3-1 and TRBJ1-2; the D is unclear. In germline, CDR1 is LGHDT, CDR2 YNNKEL (reference sequence). This CDR3 contains 13 residues. Trimming removed 2 bases from V and 8 bases from J, with 12 bases in between. In DNA form, the CDR3 reads TGTGCCAGCAGCCAAATTAAGGACGAGGGCTACACCTTC. Its translation is CASSQIKDEGYTF.

V gene TRBV5-1 combines with J gene TRBJ1-2, with unresolved D. CDR1 SGHRS and CDR2 YFSETQ come from the germline V gene. CDR3 size: 13 residues. V lost 5 bases to trimming and J lost 4 bases, with 12 bases between them. The CDR3 DNA reads TGCGCCAGCAGTCCGGTGGAGAGCTATGGCTACACCTTC. Amino acid sequence: CASSPVESYGYTF.

J is TRBJ1-5 and V is TRBV5-4, with TRBD1 as a possible D gene (6 bases). Germline-derived CDR1 and CDR2 are SGHNT and YYREEE (reference sequence). The CDR3 length is 19 residues. Trimming left V 0 bases short and J 0 bases short, with 19 bases between. The CDR3 spells CASSLVTGGARYSNQPQHF. CDR3 bases: TGTGCCAGCAGCTTGGTGACAGGAGGGGCCCGATATAGCAATCAGCCCCAGCATTTT. Looking up the rest from reference TRBV5-4 and TRBJ1-5 gives the full variable domain: ETGVTQSPTHLIKTRGQQVTLRCSSQSGHNTVSWYQQALGQGPQFIFQYYREEENGRGNFPPRFSGLQFPNYSSELNVNALELDDSALYLCASSLVTGGARYSNQPQHFGDGTRLSIL.

This clonotype has a handful of counts. The V call is TRBV19, the J call TRBJ1-5, with D perhaps TRBD1 (5 bases). The CDR3 covers 15 residues. From germline, CDR1 is LNHDA and CDR2 SQIVND (reference sequence). V lost 5 bases, J lost 6 bases, and 17 bases lay in between. CDR3 in DNA: TGTGCCAGTAGTCTCTGGCAGGGAGGCGGTCAGCCCCAGCATTTT. The encoded protein is CASSLWQGGGQPQHF.

In its sample, this clonotype was seen many times. The rearrangement links TRBV5-1 to TRBJ2-7; TRBD1 aligns across 8 bases. Germline V lookup: CDR1 SGHRS, CDR2 YFSETQ. The ends lost 4 bases at V and 4 bases at J; junction bases unmatched: 7. The CDR3 has 14 amino acids. The CDR3: CASSTQGDGYEQYF. Here the CDR3 DNA reads TGCGCCAGCAGCACACAGGGGGATGGATACGAGCAGTACTTC.

The chain links TRBV9 to TRBJ2-1, with D tentatively TRBD1 or TRBD2 (6 bases each). V lost 3 bases to trimming and J lost 6 bases, with 10 bases between them. The CDR3 has 13 residues. From germline, CDR1 is SGDLS and CDR2 YYNGEE. CDR3 residues: CASSGGASNEQFF. For the CDR3, the DNA is TGTGCCAGCAGCGGGGGGGCTAGCAATGAGCAGTTCTTC. Using reference TRBV9 and TRBJ2-1 for the parts outside the CDR3, the full variable domain is DSGVTQTPKHLITATGQRVTLRCSPRSGDLSVYWYQQSLDQGLQFLIQYYNGEERAKGNILERFSAQQFPDLHSELNLSSLELGDSALYFCASSGGASNEQFFGPGTRLTVL.

This chain connects TRBV7-9 to TRBJ1-5; D gene uncertain. Germline assignment: CDR1 SEHNR and CDR2 FQNEAQ (reference sequence). Trimming shortened V by 5 bases and J by 7 bases, and 12 bases separated the two germline ends. This CDR3 is 13 amino acids long. CDR3 amino acids: CASSGDGWQPQHF. CDR3 coding DNA: TGTGCCAGCAGCGGAGACGGGTGGCAGCCCCAGCATTTT.

The rearrangement uses TRBV20-1 and TRBJ2-3; 8 nucleotides agree with TRBD2. The germline CDR1 and CDR2 sequences are DFQATT and SNEGSKA (reference sequence). Trimming removed 3 bases from V and 4 bases from J; junction bases left unmatched: 6. CDR3 length: 14 amino acids. Here the CDR3 reads CSASGRGGADTQYF. DNA for the CDR3: TGCAGTGCTAGCGGACGGGGGGGCGCAGATACGCAGTATTTT.

The chain uses TRBV6-5 and TRBJ2-1, with 8 nucleotides matching TRBD1. The CDR3 covers 14 residues. Germline V gene sequence: CDR1 MNHEY, CDR2 SVGAGI. V lost 2 bases, J lost 7 bases, and 4 bases stayed unmatched. CDR3 in amino acids: CASSYRTGRNEQFF. The DNA of the CDR3 is TGTGCCAGCAGTTACAGGACAGGGCGTAATGAGCAGTTCTTC.

This clonotype has a handful of counts. The chain employs TRBV27 and TRBJ2-5; D perhaps matches TRBD2 (5 bases). Germline values: CDR1 MNHEY, CDR2 SMNVEV (reference sequence). The CDR3 sequence is 14 residues long. The V gene lost 6 bases and the J gene lost 1 base, with 12 bases spanning the gap. DNA for the CDR3: TGTGCCAGCAGCGTCCGGGGTCCCCAAGAGACCCAGTACTTC. Residues: CASSVRGPQETQYF.

This clonotype occurred many times. V gene TRBV7-8 combines with J gene TRBJ1-5; no clear D. CDR3 length: 16 amino acids. V shed 2 bases and J shed 4 bases, with 15 bases lying between them. Per germline, CDR1 SGHVS and CDR2 FQNEAQ. CDR3 protein: CASSLNWGLGNQPQHF. Here the CDR3 DNA reads TGTGCCAGCAGCTTAAATTGGGGTTTGGGGAATCAGCCCCAGCATTTT.

This clonotype was counted between two and nine times. The CDR3 DNA reads as TGTGCCAGCAGCTCCTCAGGGGCGGGGGTCTCCTACAATGAGCAGTTCTTC. Residues: CASSSSGAGVSYNEQFF. The rearrangement links TRBV7-9 to TRBJ2-1; TRBD2 is a possible D gene (7 bases). The germline V and J ends were trimmed by 4 bases and 0 bases, with 16 bases remaining between them. Germline CDR1 and CDR2: SEHNR and FQNEAQ (reference sequence). CDR3 length equals 17 residues.

CDR3 sequence (DNA): TGTGCCAGCAGCGGGCGACAGGGTAGAGATGGCTACACCTTC. Residues: CASSGRQGRDGYTF. This rearrangement joins TRBV7-2 to TRBJ1-2, with 7 nucleotides matching TRBD1. Unmatched junction bases numbered 9, after V lost 5 bases and J lost 6 bases. The germline V gene has CDR1 SGHTA and CDR2 FQGNSA. This CDR3 region has 14 residues.

This clonotype was counted between two and nine times. The chain joins TRBV10-3 to TRBJ1-3; TRBD1 aligns across 7 bases. After removal of 4 bases from V and 4 bases from J, the junction contained 7 bases not matched to a gene. The germline V gene encodes CDR1 ENHRY and CDR2 SYGVKD. The CDR3 extends over 15 amino acids. The CDR3 DNA reads TGTGCCATCAGTGGAACAGGGGCGACAGGAAACACCATATATTTT. Protein product: CAISGTGATGNTIYF.

The genes are TRBV19 and TRBJ2-5, with D possibly TRBD1 on 5 matching bases. The germline V and J ends were trimmed by 4 bases and 7 bases, with 10 bases remaining between them. The CDR3 totals 12 residues. The germline CDR1 and CDR2 sequences are LNHDA and SQIVND (reference sequence). CDR3 in amino acids: CASSRVQGTQYF. The CDR3 nucleotides read TGTGCCAGTAGTAGGGTCCAGGGGACCCAGTACTTC.

This clonotype was recorded a few times. The chain joins TRBV5-1 to TRBJ1-1; D call uncertain. Trimming cost V 4 bases and J 3 bases, with 13 bases left between them. The CDR3 has 14 amino acids. In germline, CDR1 is SGHRS, CDR2 YFSETQ. The CDR3 here is CASSPITEYTEAFF. In nucleotides, the CDR3 is TGCGCCAGCAGCCCTATTACAGAGTACACTGAAGCTTTCTTT. Full variable domain (missing parts from reference TRBV5-1 and TRBJ1-1): KAGVTQTPRYLIKTRGQQVTLSCSPISGHRSVSWYQQTPGQGLQFLFEYFSETQRNKGNFPGRFSGRQFSNSRSEMNVSTLELGDSALYLCASSPITEYTEAFFGQGTRLTVV.

The rearrangement joins TRBV6-6 to TRBJ1-1, with 7 bases that match TRBD1. Germline V gene lookup returns CDR1 MNHNY and CDR2 SVGAGI (reference sequence). CDR3 length: 13 amino acids. The V and J ends lost 7 bases and 10 bases, in that order; junction bases with no gene match: 12. The chain's CDR3 is CASTYGRGTGAFF. For the CDR3, the DNA is TGTGCCAGCACCTATGGCAGGGGGACCGGAGCTTTCTTT.

This clonotype was found a few times. The chain combines TRBV7-9 with TRBJ1-5, with D perhaps matching TRBD1 (5 bases). Germline-derived CDR1 and CDR2 are SEHNR and FQNEAQ (reference sequence). Trimming took off 6 bases at V and 3 bases at J, with 6 bases between the two ends. The CDR3 runs 12 residues. As DNA, the CDR3 is TGTGCCAGCAGACAGGACAATCAGCCCCAGCATTTT. Protein product: CASRQDNQPQHF.

The J gene is TRBJ2-3, the V gene TRBV4-1; TRBD2 matches at 13 bases. Trimming removed 1 base from V and 1 base from J; junction bases left unmatched: 2. This CDR3 is 17 amino acids long. The germline V gene encodes CDR1 MGHRA and CDR2 YSYEKL. In nucleotides, the CDR3 is TGCGCCAGCAGCCAAGGGACTAGCGGGGGCCGCACAGATACGCAGTATTTT. Translated: CASSQGTSGGRTDTQYF.

J is TRBJ2-7 and V is TRBV2; 9 bases agree with TRBD1. Unmatched junction bases numbered 3, after V lost 3 bases and J lost 0 bases. In germline, CDR1 is SNHLY, CDR2 FYNNEI. This CDR3 comprises 15 residues. This CDR3 is CASSEGTGHSYEQYF. As DNA, the CDR3 is TGTGCCAGCAGTGAGGGGACAGGGCACTCCTACGAGCAGTACTTC.

This clonotype was found many times. The V gene is TRBV29-1, the J gene TRBJ2-5; D remains ambiguous. Trimming cost V 0 bases and J 5 bases, with 10 bases left between them. Germline lookup yields CDR1 SQVTM and CDR2 ANQGSEA. The CDR3 sequence is 13 residues long. The CDR3 sequence: CSVEEGKRETQYF. The CDR3 DNA sequence: TGCAGCGTTGAAGAGGGAAAGAGGGAGACCCAGTACTTC.